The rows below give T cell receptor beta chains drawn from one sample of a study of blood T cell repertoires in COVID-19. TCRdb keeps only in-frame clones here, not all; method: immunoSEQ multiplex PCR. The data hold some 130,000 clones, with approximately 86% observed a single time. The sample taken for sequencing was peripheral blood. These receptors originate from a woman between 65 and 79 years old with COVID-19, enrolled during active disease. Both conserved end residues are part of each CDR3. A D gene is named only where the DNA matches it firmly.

CDR3aa: CASSLVRVGFYNSPLHF; CDR3nt: TGTGCCAGCAGTTTAGTCAGGGTTGGGTTCTATAATTCACCCCTCCACTTT; j_gene: TRBJ1-6; d_gene: NA; v_gene: TRBV27
CDR3aa: CASSLRTSGLRETQYF; CDR3nt: TGTGCCAGCAGCCTCCGGACTAGCGGTCTTCGGGAGACCCAGTACTTC; j_gene: TRBJ2-5; d_gene: TRBD2; v_gene: TRBV3-1/TRBV3-2
CDR3aa: CASSLSMNTDTQYF; CDR3nt: TGTGCCAGCAGCTTATCTATGAACACAGATACGCAGTATTTT; j_gene: TRBJ2-3; d_gene: NA; v_gene: TRBV7-9
CDR3aa: CASSNAGGANQPQHF; CDR3nt: TGTGCCAGTAGTAATGCAGGGGGAGCTAATCAGCCCCAGCATTTT; j_gene: TRBJ1-5; d_gene: TRBD1; v_gene: TRBV19
CDR3aa: CASAFGQRSNQPQHF; CDR3nt: TGTGCCAGCGCATTTGGGCAGAGAAGCAATCAGCCCCAGCATTTT; j_gene: TRBJ1-5; d_gene: NA; v_gene: TRBV2
CDR3aa: CASSQVDRPYEQYF; CDR3nt: TGCGCCAGCAGCCAAGTAGACAGGCCCTACGAGCAGTACTTC; j_gene: TRBJ2-7; d_gene: NA; v_gene: TRBV4-1
CDR3aa: CASSTSHRGRLSEAFF; CDR3nt: TGTGCCAGTAGTACATCCCACAGGGGGCGTTTAAGTGAAGCTTTCTTT; j_gene: TRBJ1-1; d_gene: TRBD1; v_gene: TRBV19
CDR3aa: CAWARDSFSGNTIYF; CDR3nt: TGTGCCTGGGCTCGGGACAGTTTCTCTGGAAACACCATATATTTT; j_gene: TRBJ1-3; d_gene: TRBD1; v_gene: TRBV30
CDR3aa: CATGTGVTGELFF; CDR3nt: TGTGCCACCGGGACAGGGGTCACCGGGGAGCTGTTTTTT; j_gene: TRBJ2-2; d_gene: TRBD1; v_gene: TRBV10-3
CDR3aa: CASSLVGLGSGYTF; CDR3nt: TGTGCCAGCAGCTTAGTGGGACTGGGTTCAGGCTACACCTTC; j_gene: TRBJ1-2; d_gene: NA; v_gene: TRBV7-2
CDR3aa: CASSLDRGGLYEQYF; CDR3nt: TGCGCCAGCAGCTTGGACCGGGGGGGCTTGTACGAGCAGTACTTC; j_gene: TRBJ2-7; d_gene: TRBD2; v_gene: TRBV5-1
CDR3aa: CASSFKGKGEKLFF; CDR3nt: TGTGCCAGCAGCTTTAAGGGGAAGGGGGAAAAACTGTTTTTT; j_gene: TRBJ1-4; d_gene: NA; v_gene: TRBV5-4
CDR3aa: CASSFPSNYGYTF; CDR3nt: TGTGCCAGCAGCTTTCCGTCTAACTATGGCTACACCTTC; j_gene: TRBJ1-2; d_gene: NA; v_gene: TRBV7-9
CDR3aa: CASSPGGATNEKLFF; CDR3nt: TGTGCCAGCTCACCAGGGGGGGCAACTAATGAAAAACTGTTTTTT; j_gene: TRBJ1-4; d_gene: NA; v_gene: TRBV18